This paragraph covers one TCR beta chain sequence. Its antigen is still unknown. The V gene's germline CDR1 is MNHEY and CDR2 SVGEGT. The CDR3 runs to 13 residues. UMI-tagged TRB cDNA libraries were built via 5' RACE. Reprocessing the 5' RACE reads, TCRdb reports a single entry for every CDR3 protein and omits DNA. In total, the table holds 130,000 or so distinct CDR3 sequences. This specimen comes from a study of CXCR3-negative and CXCR3-positive naive CD8 T cells. Study-wide results and limits: Cryopreserved cells partially lost CXCR3 expression, and fresh PBMCs were used in most assays. Because surface CD5 did not distinguish the naive subsets, TCR strength was inferred from TRB CDR3 properties. Relative to memory CD8+ cells, whose diversity was much lower, both naive subsets had comparably high diversity. Naive CXCR3-negative cells resembled naive CXCR3-positive cells in TRBV-TRBJ usage; memory cells differed.

V usage is TRBV6-2 or TRBV6-3 and J usage is TRBJ2-7; TCRdb's D gene call, TRBD2, goes unchecked for lack of DNA. The sequence derives from a human donor in good health. Some clones in this sample may be carry-over from other donors' samples. The sample taken for sequencing was naive CXCR3- CD8+ T cells from blood. The sample's subset: CD45RO-CCR7+CD27+CD95- naive CD8+ T cells lacking CXCR3 (TNR3-). The CDR3 sequence: CASTIAGIHEQYF.